One sample yielded the 19 T cell receptor beta chains listed below, sequenced in a study of blood T cell repertoires in COVID-19. The protocol was immunoSEQ multiplex PCR, while the TCRdb copy is restricted to in-frame clones and leaves out a portion. The sample holds about 200,000 clones, around 84% seen once. Sequencing was done on a sample of peripheral blood. These receptors were taken from a human donor in a cohort sampled during active COVID-19.

This sequence joins TRBV3-1 (or the pseudogene TRBV3-2) and TRBJ2-1, with D possibly being TRBD1 (6 bases). This CDR3 contains 14 residues. CDR1 LGHDT and CDR2 YNNKEL come from the germline V gene (reference sequence). V was shortened by 4 bases and J by 5 bases, with 12 bases between the two germline ends. This CDR3 reads CASSLQGSNNEQFF. The CDR3, as DNA: TGTGCCAGCAGCCTACAGGGTTCCAACAATGAGCAGTTCTTC.

The chain links TRBV12-3 or TRBV12-4 to TRBJ2-1; TRBD1 is a possible D gene (5 bases). The CDR3 consists of 12 residues. Trimming pared 5 bases from V and 5 bases from J, leaving 7 bases between. The CDR3, as DNA: TGTGCCAGCAGTCGACAGCACAATGAGCAGTTCTTC. Protein product: CASSRQHNEQFF.

This chain links TRBV6-6 with TRBJ1-5, with 8 bases lining up with TRBD1. With 0 bases clipped from V and 2 bases from J, the junction kept 3 bases outside the gene matches. CDR1 is MNHNY and CDR2 is SVGAGI in the germline V gene (reference sequence). This CDR3 has 16 amino acids. The CDR3 spells CASSYSTGARNQPQHF. CDR3 nucleotides: TGTGCCAGCAGTTACTCGACAGGGGCCCGCAATCAGCCCCAGCATTTT.

This clone was seen just once. J is TRBJ2-5 and V is TRBV7-9, with D unclear. Between the trimmed V and J ends, which lost 3 bases and 5 bases, there was a span of 13 bases. CDR3 size: 14 residues. CDR1 and CDR2 (germline): SEHNR, FQNEAQ (reference sequence). CDR3 nucleotide sequence: TGTGCCAGCAGCTTTAGTCTCGGAGTGGAGACCCAGTACTTC. Translation: CASSFSLGVETQYF.

The rearrangement joins TRBV27 to TRBJ2-7; TRBD2 aligns across 14 bases. Looked up from germline, CDR1 is MNHEY and CDR2 is SMNVEV (reference sequence). The CDR3 loop spans 20 amino acids. V trimming: 3 bases; J trimming: 0 bases; junction bases outside the gene matches: 13. Written as DNA, the CDR3 is TGTGCCAGCAGTTTTTCACATGCCGGACTAGCGGGAGGAGTCTCCTACGAGCAGTACTTC. It encodes CASSFSHAGLAGGVSYEQYF.

CDR3: CASSADRGRTEAFF. The CDR3 DNA reads as TGTGCCAGCAGTGCGGACAGGGGGAGGACTGAAGCTTTCTTT. This sequence joins TRBV2 and TRBJ1-1; the match to TRBD1 covers 10 bases. This CDR3 has 14 residues. J gave up 5 bases and V 4 bases, and 4 bases lay outside the gene matches. CDR1 SNHLY and CDR2 FYNNEI come from the germline V gene. The variable domain in full, with the rest retrieved from reference TRBV2 and TRBJ1-1, is EPEVTQTPSHQVTQMGQEVILRCVPISNHLYFYWYRQILGQKVEFLVSFYNNEISEKSEIFDDQFSVERPDGSNFTLKIRSTKLEDSAMYFCASSADRGRTEAFFGQGTRLTVV.

The rearrangement uses TRBV28 and TRBJ2-5, with 11 bases fitting TRBD2. J gave up 4 bases and V 5 bases, and 12 bases lay outside the gene matches. The CDR3 has 17 residues. Germline lookup yields CDR1 MDHEN and CDR2 SYDVKM. The CDR3 loop reads CASSTYHSGRAGETQYF. Written as DNA, the CDR3 is TGTGCCAGCAGTACATACCATAGCGGGAGGGCCGGAGAGACCCAGTACTTC. The full variable domain, with the rest looked up from reference TRBV28 and TRBJ2-5, is DVKVTQSSRYLVKRTGEKVFLECVQDMDHENMFWYRQDPGLGLRLIYFSYDVKMKEKGDIPEGYSVSREKKERFSLILESASTNQTSMYLCASSTYHSGRAGETQYFGPGTRLLVL.

This clone was picked up one time. This sequence joins TRBV28 and TRBJ2-1; 8 bases match TRBD2. CDR1 MDHEN and CDR2 SYDVKM come from the germline V gene. The CDR3 runs to 15 residues. Trimming took 6 bases from V and 4 from J; bases not matched to a gene: 8. CDR3: CASSPGGEGYNEQFF. In DNA, the CDR3 is TGTGCCAGCAGCCCCGGGGGGGAAGGGTACAATGAGCAGTTCTTC.

This clone was counted many times. The chain combines TRBV5-1 with TRBJ2-6; no firm D call. Germline V CDR1 and CDR2: SGHRS, YFSETQ. The CDR3 is made up of 16 amino acids. Trimming took 2 bases from V and 0 from J, leaving 9 bases between them. This CDR3 reads CASSLRTASGANVLTF. For the CDR3, the DNA is TGCGCCAGCAGCTTAAGAACAGCCTCTGGGGCCAACGTCCTGACTTTC.

J is TRBJ2-3 and V is TRBV6-2 or TRBV6-3; 9 bases agree with TRBD1. Looked up from germline, CDR1 is MNHEY and CDR2 is SVGEGT. V dropped 0 bases and J dropped 4; count of bases not matched to a gene: 2. The length of the CDR3 is 15 residues. The CDR3 reads CASSYSGQGPDTQYF. The CDR3 region has the DNA TGTGCCAGCAGTTACTCAGGACAGGGGCCAGATACGCAGTATTTT.

The gene calls are TRBV5-5 and TRBJ1-2; TRBD1 matches 7 bases. In germline, CDR1 is SGHKS, CDR2 YYEKEE (reference sequence). Losses at the gene ends were 6 bases for V and 4 bases for J; bases not matched to a gene: 6. This CDR3 contains 13 residues. The CDR3 reads CASTMGTAYGYTF. CDR3 DNA: TGTGCCAGCACCATGGGGACAGCCTATGGCTACACCTTC. Full variable domain (outside the CDR3, taken from reference TRBV5-5 and TRBJ1-2): DAGVTQSPTHLIKTRGQQVTLRCSPISGHKSVSWYQQVLGQGPQFIFQYYEKEERGRGNFPDRFSARQFPNYSSELNVNALLLGDSALYLCASTMGTAYGYTFGSGTRLTVV.

The V and J genes are TRBV28 and TRBJ1-5; 8 bases agree with TRBD1. This CDR3 comprises 19 residues. Losses at the gene ends were 4 bases for V and 0 bases for J; bases not matched to a gene: 14. Looked up from germline, CDR1 is MDHEN and CDR2 is SYDVKM. The CDR3 loop is CASSSDFGQGPYSNQPQHF. The CDR3 coding sequence is TGTGCCAGCAGTTCAGACTTTGGACAGGGCCCCTATAGCAATCAGCCCCAGCATTTT. The full variable domain, rest sourced from reference TRBV28 and TRBJ1-5, is DVKVTQSSRYLVKRTGEKVFLECVQDMDHENMFWYRQDPGLGLRLIYFSYDVKMKEKGDIPEGYSVSREKKERFSLILESASTNQTSMYLCASSSDFGQGPYSNQPQHFGDGTRLSIL.

V usage is TRBV7-9 and J usage is TRBJ2-5; no reliable D call. This CDR3 contains 12 residues. CDR1 SEHNR and CDR2 FQNEAQ come from the germline V gene (reference sequence). V was clipped by 2 bases and J by 5 bases, with 6 bases between them. CDR3 DNA sequence: TGTGCCAGCAGCTTAACCCGGGAGACCCAGTACTTC. It encodes CASSLTRETQYF.

DNA for the CDR3: TGTGCCAGTAGTTCCAGACAGGGCACAGATACGCAGTATTTT. Translation: CASSSRQGTDTQYF. This sequence joins TRBV19 and TRBJ2-3; a possible D gene is TRBD1 (6 bases). CDR3 length equals 14 residues. From germline, CDR1 is LNHDA and CDR2 SQIVND (reference sequence). Trimming cost V 5 bases and J 1 base, with 10 bases left between them. The complete variable domain, with remaining parts taken from reference TRBV19 and TRBJ2-3, reads DGGITQSPKYLFRKEGQNVTLSCEQNLNHDAMYWYRQDPGQGLRLIYYSQIVNDFQKGDIAEGYSVSREKKESFPLTVTSAQKNPTAFYLCASSSRQGTDTQYFGPGTRLTVL.

The chain links TRBV7-2 to TRBJ2-7; 11 bases map to TRBD2. Losses at the gene ends were 6 bases for V and 5 bases for J; bases not matched to a gene: 12. This CDR3 comprises 16 residues. The germline V gene encodes CDR1 SGHTA and CDR2 FQGNSA. For the CDR3, the DNA is TGTGCCAGCAGTCGGACTAGCGGGTTGATAGGTGACGAGCAGTACTTC. Translated: CASSRTSGLIGDEQYF.

The chain links TRBV4-1 to TRBJ1-4, with 7 bases matching TRBD1. V was pared by 2 bases and J by 7 bases, with 13 bases of the junction left unmatched. The CDR3 has 17 residues. Looked up from germline, CDR1 is MGHRA and CDR2 is YSYEKL. The CDR3 protein is CASSQPHQGDISEKLFF. CDR3 nucleotide sequence: TGCGCCAGCAGCCAACCACACCAGGGGGACATAAGTGAAAAACTGTTTTTT.

This clone was picked up a small number of times. The V gene is TRBV5-6, the J gene TRBJ1-3; no firm D call. Germline-derived CDR1 and CDR2 are SGHDT and YYEEEE. Trimming removed 1 base at V and 1 base at J, with 9 bases between. CDR3 size: 15 residues. CDR3 bases: TGTGCCAGCAGCTTGTGGTGGGCGTCTGGAAACACCATATATTTT. Residues: CASSLWWASGNTIYF. Supplemented by reference TRBV5-6 and TRBJ1-3, the full variable domain reads DAGVTQSPTHLIKTRGQQVTLRCSPKSGHDTVSWYQQALGQGPQFIFQYYEEEERQRGNFPDRFSGHQFPNYSSELNVNALLLGDSALYLCASSLWWASGNTIYFGEGSWLTVV.

The chain uses TRBV29-1 and TRBJ2-7; D gene unclear. This CDR3 contains 13 residues. Germline V gene sequence: CDR1 SQVTM, CDR2 ANQGSEA. Trimming removed 1 base from V and 7 bases from J, with 14 bases in between. This CDR3 reads CSVEGLAGREQYF. DNA of the CDR3: TGCAGCGTTGAAGGGCTGGCAGGCCGAGAGCAGTACTTC.

The chain joins TRBV7-2 to TRBJ1-3, with D possibly being TRBD1 (6 bases). The CDR3 contains 13 residues. The germline gives CDR1 SGHTA, CDR2 FQGNSA. Trimming took 5 bases from V and 3 from J, leaving 8 bases between them. The CDR3 sequence: CASSTGHGNTIYF. As DNA, the CDR3 is TGTGCCAGCAGCACGGGACATGGAAACACCATATATTTT.